The text below deals with one TCR beta chain. Its antigen is still unknown. The record has no base qualities; no much larger clone is one base away. Whole blood was collected in K2EDTA tubes by collaborating institutions according to the institutions' own protocols. For TCRbeta analysis, collaborators shipped samples as frozen whole blood, isolated PBMCs, or DNA extracted from either of those sample types. This record comes from a study of blood T cell repertoires in COVID-19 (dated by TCRdb to about 2020). Broadly, across the study: Collaborator samples came from the United States, Italy and Spain and covered acute and convalescent phases of COVID-19. HLA class I and class II types, where available, came from metadata supplied by the sample provider rather than from assay-based typing. The material from the prospective study consisted of cDNA or gDNA derived from T cells, B-cell-depleted T cells, or PBMCs. Samples were obtained from the ongoing ImmuneRACE study (first 160 participants) and from 1,000 to 1,500 subjects provided by 6 global collaborators. The dataset comprised deeply sampled blood TCRbeta repertoires from subjects exposed to, actively infected with, or recovered from COVID-19. A de-identified subject ID, COVID-19 status, age in years and sex were almost always included in the sample metadata. The repertoires were released in a freely available public database meant as a resource for research on the immune response to SARS-CoV-2.

Reading the germline V gene gives CDR1 MNHEY and CDR2 SVGEGT. Clipping removes 0 bases from V and 3 bases from J, with 18 as the unmatched junction base count. The CDR3 sequence holds 21 residues, the cysteine and phenylalanine included. Just CDR3 DNA is preserved here, 63 bases in frame from base 1. Results the study describes overall, beyond this receptor: Clinical and demographic metadata were provided uncurated, with the amount varying by source and participant.

TCRbeta CDR3 regions were amplified from genomic DNA by means of the immunoSEQ Assay, a bias-controlled multiplex PCR. As for how the authors treated the data: The number of nucleated cells in each sample was estimated by amplification of reference gene primers within the assay. To quantify the absolute abundance of each unique TCRbeta CDR3 rearrangement, sequence reads were collapsed and filtered. For each sample, productive Simpson clonality was calculated by taking the square root of Simpson's diversity index across productive rearrangements. Entries here come from immuneACCESS through TCRdb and include only in-frame sequences with V and J called. Some clones fail to appear in such tables; in the studies checked, an unresolved V gene covers under half of the shortfall, and the cause of the remainder is unknown. V, J and clone size were drawn from that table, and D and trimming were deduced from the DNA. This sample has more than 200,000 clones in its table, and around four fifths of those were observed once. 4.2% of the sample comes from the top ten.

The sequence derives from a man between 60 and 70 years old with acute or convalescent COVID-19. The sequenced sample was peripheral blood. The V and J genes are TRBV6-2 or TRBV6-3 and TRBJ2-1, with 9 bases matching TRBD1. CDR3 sequence: CASSYSRFRGQGRNDYNEQFF. DNA sequence: TGTGCCAGCAGTTACTCGAGATTCCGGGGACAGGGAAGAAATGACTACAATGAGCAGTTCTTC.